This entry features one T cell receptor beta chain sequence. This specimen belongs to a study of PD-1 blockade in classical Hodgkin lymphoma. CDR3 length equals 15 residues. Trimming removed 2 bases from V and 2 bases from J, with 13 bases in between. Germline V gene data show CDR1 as SGHTA and CDR2 as FQGTGA. Following autologous stem cell transplantation, relapse occurred in every patient, and exposure to brentuximab vedotin varied. The study recorded best responses of complete response, partial response or progressive disease. Method: immunoSEQ multiplex PCR; TCRdb's copy keeps in-frame clones and lacks some. The data show tens of thousands of clones, 76% seen once.

The starting material was peripheral blood mononuclear cells (PBMCs), obtained at baseline. This sequence joins TRBV7-3 and TRBJ2-7, with D perhaps TRBD1 or TRBD2 (5 bases each). This clonotype was sampled from a human donor with classical Hodgkin lymphoma. CDR3 sequence: CASSLRHGATYEQYF. In DNA form, the CDR3 reads TGTGCCAGCAGCTTACGGCACGGGGCCACCTACGAGCAGTACTTC.